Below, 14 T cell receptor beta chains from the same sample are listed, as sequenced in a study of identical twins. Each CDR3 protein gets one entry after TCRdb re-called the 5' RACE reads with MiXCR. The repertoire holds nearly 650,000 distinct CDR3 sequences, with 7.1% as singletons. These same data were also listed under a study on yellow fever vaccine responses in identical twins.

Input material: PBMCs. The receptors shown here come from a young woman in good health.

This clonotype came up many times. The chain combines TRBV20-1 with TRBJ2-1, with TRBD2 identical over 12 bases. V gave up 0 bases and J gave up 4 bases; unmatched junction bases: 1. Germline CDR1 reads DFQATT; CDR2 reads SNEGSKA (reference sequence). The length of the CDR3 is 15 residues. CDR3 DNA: TGCAGTGCTAGAGATGGGACTAGCGGGTACAATGAGCAGTTCTTC. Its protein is CSARDGTSGYNEQFF.

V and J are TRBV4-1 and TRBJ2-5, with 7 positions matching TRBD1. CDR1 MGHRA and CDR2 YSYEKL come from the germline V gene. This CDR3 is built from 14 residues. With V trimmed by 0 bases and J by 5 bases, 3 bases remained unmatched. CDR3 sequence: CASSQDGTAETQYF. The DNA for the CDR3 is TGCGCCAGCAGCCAAGACGGGACAGCGGAGACCCAGTACTTC.

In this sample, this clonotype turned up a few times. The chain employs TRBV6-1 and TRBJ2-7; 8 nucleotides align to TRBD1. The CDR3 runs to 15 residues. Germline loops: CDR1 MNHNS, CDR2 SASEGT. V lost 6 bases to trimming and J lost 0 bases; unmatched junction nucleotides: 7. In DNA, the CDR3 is TGTGCCAGCAGGGGGGGACAGGAGCGCTCCTACGAGCAGTACTTC. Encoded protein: CASRGGQERSYEQYF.

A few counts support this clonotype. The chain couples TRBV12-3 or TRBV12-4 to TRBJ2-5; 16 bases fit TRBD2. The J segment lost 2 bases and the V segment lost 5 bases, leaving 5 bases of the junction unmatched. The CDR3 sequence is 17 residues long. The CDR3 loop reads CASSPGTSGGGQETQYF. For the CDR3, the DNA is TGTGCCAGCAGTCCGGGGACTAGCGGGGGGGGGCAAGAGACCCAGTACTTC.

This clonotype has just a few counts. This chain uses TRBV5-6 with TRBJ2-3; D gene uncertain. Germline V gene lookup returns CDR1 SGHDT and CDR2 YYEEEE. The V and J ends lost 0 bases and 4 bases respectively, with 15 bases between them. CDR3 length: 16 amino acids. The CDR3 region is CASSLESSGKPDTQYF. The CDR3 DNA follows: TGTGCCAGCAGCTTGGAATCGTCTGGGAAGCCAGATACGCAGTATTTT.

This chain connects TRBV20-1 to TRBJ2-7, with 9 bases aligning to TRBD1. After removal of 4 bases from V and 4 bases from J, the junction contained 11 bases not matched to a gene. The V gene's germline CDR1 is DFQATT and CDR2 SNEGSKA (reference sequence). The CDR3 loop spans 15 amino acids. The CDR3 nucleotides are TGCAGTGCTACCAGTACTGGGACAGGGACTTACGAGCAGTACTTC. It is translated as CSATSTGTGTYEQYF.

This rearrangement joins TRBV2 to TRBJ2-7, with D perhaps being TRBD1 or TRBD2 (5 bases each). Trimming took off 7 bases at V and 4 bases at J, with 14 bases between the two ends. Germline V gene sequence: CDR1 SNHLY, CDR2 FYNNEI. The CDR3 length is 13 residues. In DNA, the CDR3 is TGTGCCAGCAAGGGGAGACAAACTTACGAGCAGTACGTC. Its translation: CASKGRQTYEQYV.

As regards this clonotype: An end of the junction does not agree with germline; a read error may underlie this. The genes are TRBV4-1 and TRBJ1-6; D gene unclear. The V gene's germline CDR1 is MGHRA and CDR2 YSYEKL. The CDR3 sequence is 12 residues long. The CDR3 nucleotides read TGCGCCAGCAGCCTTAATAATACACCCCTCCACTTT. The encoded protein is CASSLNNTPLHF.

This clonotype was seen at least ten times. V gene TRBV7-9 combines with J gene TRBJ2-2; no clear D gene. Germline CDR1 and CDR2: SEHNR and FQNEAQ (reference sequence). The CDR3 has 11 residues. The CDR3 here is CGYQHTGELFF. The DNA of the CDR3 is TGTGGGTACCAACACACCGGGGAGCTGTTTTTT.

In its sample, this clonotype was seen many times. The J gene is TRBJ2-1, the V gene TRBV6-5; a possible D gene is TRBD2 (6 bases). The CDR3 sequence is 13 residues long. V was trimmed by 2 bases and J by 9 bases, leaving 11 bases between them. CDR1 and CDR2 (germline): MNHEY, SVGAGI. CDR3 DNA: TGTGCCAGCAGTTACCTCGGGAGTGGTGAGCAGTTCTTC. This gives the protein CASSYLGSGEQFF.

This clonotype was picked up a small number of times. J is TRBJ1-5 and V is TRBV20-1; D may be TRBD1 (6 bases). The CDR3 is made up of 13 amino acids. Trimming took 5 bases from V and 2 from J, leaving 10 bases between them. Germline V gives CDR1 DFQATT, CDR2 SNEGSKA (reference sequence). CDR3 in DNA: TGCAGTGCTGCCAGGACAGGCAATCAGCCCCAGCATTTT. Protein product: CSAARTGNQPQHF.

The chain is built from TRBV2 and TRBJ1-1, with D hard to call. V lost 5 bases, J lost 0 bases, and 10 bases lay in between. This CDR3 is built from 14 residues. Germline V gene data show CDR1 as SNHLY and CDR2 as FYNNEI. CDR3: CASSRVAMNTEAFF. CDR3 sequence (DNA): TGTGCCAGCAGTCGGGTGGCAATGAACACTGAAGCTTTCTTT.

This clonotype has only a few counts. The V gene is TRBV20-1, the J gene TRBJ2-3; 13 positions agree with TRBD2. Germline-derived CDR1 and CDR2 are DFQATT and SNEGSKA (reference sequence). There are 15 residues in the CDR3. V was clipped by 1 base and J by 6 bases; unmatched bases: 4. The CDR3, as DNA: TGCAGTGCTAGAGTAGGGACTAGCGGGACGGATACGCAGTATTTT. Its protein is CSARVGTSGTDTQYF.

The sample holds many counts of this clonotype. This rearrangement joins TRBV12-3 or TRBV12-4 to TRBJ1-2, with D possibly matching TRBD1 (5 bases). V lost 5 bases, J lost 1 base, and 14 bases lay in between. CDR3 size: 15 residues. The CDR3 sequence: CASSPSGGLNYGYTF. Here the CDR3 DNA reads TGTGCCAGCAGTCCATCCGGGGGACTTAACTATGGCTACACCTTC.